What follows are 29 T cell receptor beta chains derived from one specimen sequenced in a study of T cells in Graves' hyperthyroidism and ophthalmopathy. Using RNA transcripts as the source, TCR beta CDR3 regions were amplified. First-round RT-PCR with HTBI primers amplified the TCR CDR3 region. Each CDR3 protein is one row after TCRdb ran MiXCR on the multiplex PCR reads. The profile covers 730,000 or so distinct CDR3 sequences, with around 20% appearing a single time and 15% to 20% taken by the ten largest. The sequencing input was blood. The receptors derive from a woman in her fifties or sixties with Graves' hyperthyroidism that later progressed to Graves' ophthalmopathy.

Written as DNA, the CDR3 is TGTGCCAGCAGCCAAGATGCAGCAGAATGGGGCACCATATATTTT. Translating gives CASSQDAAEWGTIYF. The chain is built from TRBV3-1 and TRBJ1-3; no firm D call. CDR3 size: 15 residues. Trimming removed 0 bases from V and 9 bases from J, with 15 bases in between. In germline, CDR1 is LGHDT, CDR2 YNNKEL (reference sequence).

Ten or more counts support this clonotype. The rearrangement joins TRBV18 to TRBJ1-1, with D hard to call. The germline CDR1 and CDR2 sequences are KGHSH and LQKENI. The CDR3 is made up of 15 amino acids. V lost 0 bases and J lost 1, with 9 bases in between. This CDR3 is CASSPPVGENTEAFF. DNA of the CDR3: TGTGCCAGCTCACCACCGGTCGGAGAGAACACTGAAGCTTTCTTT. The full variable domain, completed using reference TRBV18 and TRBJ1-1, is NAGVMQNPRHLVRRRGQEARLRCSPMKGHSHVYWYRQLPEEGLKFMVYLQKENIIDESGMPKERFSAEFPKEGPSILRIQQVVRGDSAAYFCASSPPVGENTEAFFGQGTRLTVV.

This clonotype occurred many times. The V and J genes are TRBV3-1 and TRBJ1-3, with D uncertain. V was trimmed by 1 base and J by 0 bases, leaving 13 bases between them. CDR3 length equals 17 residues. Germline CDR1 is LGHDT and CDR2 is YNNKEL (reference sequence). In DNA form, the CDR3 reads TGTGCCAGCAGCCAAGGGCCCGGACGCAGCTCTGGAAACACCATATATTTT. Protein sequence: CASSQGPGRSSGNTIYF.

This clonotype has just a few counts. The chain recombines TRBV2 with TRBJ1-4; no clear D gene. There are 14 residues in the CDR3. The germline gives CDR1 SNHLY, CDR2 FYNNEI. Trimming shortened V by 10 bases and J by 5 bases, and 17 bases separated the two germline ends. Here the CDR3 reads CATAQDRSNEKLFF. The CDR3 DNA reads TGTGCCACCGCCCAAGACCGATCGAATGAAAAACTGTTTTTT. Drawing the rest from reference TRBV2 and TRBJ1-4, the complete variable domain is EPEVTQTPSHQVTQMGQEVILRCVPISNHLYFYWYRQILGQKVEFLVSFYNNEISEKSEIFDDQFSVERPDGSNFTLKIRSTKLEDSAMYFCATAQDRSNEKLFFGSGTQLSVL.

This clonotype was detected many times. The chain joins TRBV6-1 to TRBJ1-2; 8 bases are a match to TRBD1. The CDR3 is 15 amino acids. Trimming cost V 0 bases and J 6 bases; bases outside gene matches: 6. Per germline, CDR1 MNHNS and CDR2 SASEGT. CDR3 sequence: CASSEAGDRINGYTF. DNA of the CDR3: TGTGCCAGCAGTGAAGCCGGGGACAGGATAAATGGCTACACCTTC.

The V call is TRBV24-1, the J call TRBJ2-1, with TRBD1 matching 9 bases. V gave up 0 bases and J gave up 3 bases; unmatched junction bases: 11. Germline lookup yields CDR1 KGHDR and CDR2 SFDVKD. The CDR3 is 19 residues long. The CDR3 bases are TGTGCCACCAGTGATTTGCTCCTAGGGTGGGGACAGGGCTACAATGAGCAGTTCTTC. Translating it yields CATSDLLLGWGQGYNEQFF.

This clonotype was counted ten times or more. The V and J genes are TRBV20-1 and TRBJ1-1; 7 bases are a match to TRBD1. Germline loops: CDR1 DFQATT, CDR2 SNEGSKA (reference sequence). This CDR3 region has 13 residues. Trimming removed 5 bases from V and 5 bases from J; junction bases left unmatched: 8. The CDR3 coding sequence is TGCAGTGCTCTTTATCAGGGGGGTACTGAAGCTTTCTTT. Protein product: CSALYQGGTEAFF.

Many counts were recorded for this clonotype. The chain recombines TRBV9 with TRBJ2-7; 9 nucleotides line up with TRBD1. The CDR3 consists of 17 residues. V was pared by 1 base and J by 2 bases, with 10 bases of the junction left unmatched. In germline, CDR1 is SGDLS, CDR2 YYNGEE. The CDR3 DNA sequence: TGTGCCAGCAGCGTACGGGGACAGGGTGTGGGAACCTACGAGCAGTACTTC. Its protein product is CASSVRGQGVGTYEQYF.

Only a few counts were recorded for this clonotype. The rearrangement links TRBV6-1 to TRBJ1-2; the D gene is possibly TRBD1 (5 bases). CDR1 is MNHNS, CDR2 SASEGT, per germline. V dropped 6 bases and J dropped 5 bases, with 19 bases sitting between them. The CDR3 runs 15 residues. The CDR3 loop reads CASSQVRTFSYGYTF. As DNA, the CDR3 is TGTGCCAGCAGCCAAGTCAGGACATTCTCGTATGGCTACACCTTC.

The chain couples TRBV3-1 to TRBJ2-5; 14 nucleotides align to TRBD2. The CDR3 runs to 18 residues. The trim removed 4 bases at V and 3 bases at J, leaving 10 bases unmatched. Germline CDR1 is LGHDT and CDR2 is YNNKEL (reference sequence). As DNA, the CDR3 is TGTGCCAGCAGCCCCCGACTAGCGGGGGGGAGACCTAAAGAGACCCAGTACTTC. Translation: CASSPRLAGGRPKETQYF.

The table lists this clonotype with many counts. The CDR3 bases are TGTGCCTGGACCGCTACGAACACCGGGGAGCTGTTTTTT. Protein: CAWTATNTGELFF. This chain links TRBV30 with TRBJ2-2, with no clear D. The CDR3 consists of 13 residues. The V and J ends lost 4 bases and 0 bases respectively, with 6 bases between them. Germline loops: CDR1 GTSNPN, CDR2 SVGIG (reference sequence).

Only a few counts were recorded for this clonotype. This chain connects TRBV20-1 to TRBJ2-7; 7 bases are a match to TRBD1. Germline CDR1 is DFQATT and CDR2 is SNEGSKA (reference sequence). The J segment lost 1 base and the V segment lost 7 bases, leaving 7 bases of the junction unmatched. The length of the CDR3 is 13 residues. The CDR3 nucleotides read TGCAGTGTTTACGGGACAGAATCCTACGAGCAGTACTTC. Encoded protein: CSVYGTESYEQYF.

This clonotype has a handful of counts. The genes are TRBV7-2 and TRBJ1-4; unclear D gene. The CDR3 is 14 amino acids. Germline values: CDR1 SGHTA, CDR2 FQGNSA. The ends were cut back, 5 bases at V and 4 bases at J, with 11 bases in the middle. The DNA for the CDR3 is TGTGCCAGCAGCCGGACGGTCGTTAATGAAAAACTGTTTTTT. Protein: CASSRTVVNEKLFF.

This clonotype was counted a few times. The rearrangement joins TRBV10-3 to TRBJ2-2; D may match TRBD1 or TRBD2 (5 bases each). V was shortened by 5 bases and J by 5 bases, with 9 bases between the two germline ends. The germline CDR1 and CDR2 sequences are ENHRY and SYGVKD. This CDR3 region has 13 residues. In DNA form, the CDR3 reads TGTGCCATCAGTACGGGACCGACCGGGGAGCTGTTTTTT. Translating it yields CAISTGPTGELFF.

The chain couples TRBV18 to TRBJ2-2, with D maybe TRBD2 (6 bases). The CDR3 loop spans 16 amino acids. Germline V gives CDR1 KGHSH, CDR2 LQKENI. Between the trimmed V and J ends, which lost 3 bases and 4 bases, there was a span of 15 bases. The DNA of the CDR3 is TGTGCCAGCTCACCTCAGGCGGGACCCCTCACCGGGGAGCTGTTTTTT. Translated, it gives CASSPQAGPLTGELFF.

The chain joins TRBV2 to TRBJ2-7, with D unclear. Trimming removed 8 bases from V and 1 base from J, with 6 bases in between. The CDR3 sequence is 11 residues long. Germline V gene sequence: CDR1 SNHLY, CDR2 FYNNEI. CDR3 coding DNA: TGTGCCAGCCATACGTCCTACGAGCAGTACTTC. Translation gives CASHTSYEQYF.

The rearrangement uses TRBV7-2 and TRBJ2-7, with D possibly being TRBD2 (7 bases). In germline, CDR1 is SGHTA, CDR2 FQGNSA. The CDR3 has 15 amino acids. Trimming removed 1 base at V and 0 bases at J, with 10 bases between. The CDR3 reads CASSLGRGPSYEQYF. The CDR3 nucleotides are TGTGCCAGCAGCTTAGGGCGGGGGCCCTCCTACGAGCAGTACTTC.

The chain joins TRBV7-9 to TRBJ2-5; D may be TRBD1 (5 bases). The CDR3 runs 14 residues. Germline lookup yields CDR1 SEHNR and CDR2 FQNEAQ (reference sequence). V lost 6 bases and J 5 bases, leaving 16 bases between the germline ends. CDR3 amino acids: CASRDSQGRETQYF. The CDR3 coding sequence is TGTGCCAGCAGGGATTCGCAGGGTAGGGAGACCCAGTACTTC.

This clonotype was seen a few times. CDR3 bases: TGTGCCAGCAGTTACGAGGGCTTTAGCTCCTATAATTCACCCCTCCACTTT. Protein: CASSYEGFSSYNSPLHF. V is TRBV6-5 and J is TRBJ1-6, with D uncertain. V lost 2 bases and J 0 bases, leaving 11 bases between the germline ends. The germline CDR1 and CDR2 sequences are MNHEY and SVGAGI. The CDR3 loop spans 17 amino acids.

This clonotype has only one observation. Given a much more abundant clone one base away, this may be a read error. The CDR3 region has the DNA TGCGCCAGCAGCTTGGATAATAATTCACCCCTCCACTTT. Amino acids: CASSLDNNSPLHF. V gene TRBV5-1 combines with J gene TRBJ1-6; D is ambiguous. CDR3 size: 13 residues. The V end was cut by 0 bases, the J end by 5 bases, with 3 bases between. Germline loops: CDR1 SGHRS, CDR2 YFSETQ.

This clonotype turned up a few times. This may arise from a read error, as a much more abundant clone is one base away. CDR3 protein: CASNFGTDTEAFF. In DNA, the CDR3 is TGTGCCAGCAACTTCGGGACAGACACTGAAGCTTTCTTT. This chain uses TRBV7-3 with TRBJ1-1, with 7 bases lining up with TRBD1. CDR1 is SGHTA and CDR2 is FQGTGA in the germline V gene. The CDR3 sequence is 13 residues long. Trimming removed 7 bases from V and 3 bases from J; junction bases left unmatched: 5.

This clonotype was recorded only once. A read error may be the cause here, since a much bigger clone is one base away. The V and J genes are TRBV7-2 and TRBJ1-1, with TRBD1 as a possible D gene (5 bases). Trimming removed 0 bases from V and 6 bases from J, with 11 bases in between. This CDR3 contains 14 residues. In germline, CDR1 is SGHTA, CDR2 FQGNSA. The CDR3 reads CASSLALRVSEAFF. The CDR3 DNA reads TGTGCCAGCAGCTTAGCTCTCAGGGTATCTGAAGCTTTCTTT.

V gene TRBV10-2 combines with J gene TRBJ1-1, with 7 bases that match TRBD1. The CDR3 runs to 14 residues. From germline, CDR1 is WSHSY and CDR2 SAAADI. J was trimmed by 4 bases and V by 5 bases; bases with no gene match: 7. CDR3 nucleotides: TGCGCCAGCAGTACAGGGGTCCGGAGCACTGAAGCTTTCTTT. It specifies CASSTGVRSTEAFF.

This clonotype occurred many times. The V call is TRBV3-1, the J call TRBJ2-7; D may correspond to TRBD1 or TRBD2 (5 bases each). The CDR3 contains 13 residues. Trimming took off 4 bases at V and 11 bases at J, with 18 bases between the two ends. Looked up from germline, CDR1 is LGHDT and CDR2 is YNNKEL (reference sequence). CDR3 loop: CASSLHPGPQEYF. The DNA of the CDR3 is TGTGCCAGCAGCCTACATCCGGGACCTCAGGAGTACTTC.

This clonotype has a count of ten or more. The chain joins TRBV11-2 to TRBJ1-1; 10 positions agree with TRBD1. Germline V gene lookup returns CDR1 SGHAT and CDR2 FQNNGV. The V segment lost 1 base and the J segment 3 bases; nucleotides outside the gene matches: 2. There are 15 residues in the CDR3. CDR3 loop: CASSLGQGAHTEAFF. Written as DNA, the CDR3 is TGTGCCAGCAGCTTAGGACAGGGGGCCCACACTGAAGCTTTCTTT.

The CDR3 protein is CSARGHAAVQETQYF. CDR3 bases: TGCAGTGCTAGAGGGCACGCAGCAGTCCAAGAGACCCAGTACTTC. The V gene is TRBV20-1, the J gene TRBJ2-5; D gene unclear. This CDR3 comprises 15 residues. V lost 1 base and J 1 base, leaving 13 bases between the germline ends. Germline CDR1 reads DFQATT; CDR2 reads SNEGSKA (reference sequence).

This clonotype was counted ten times or more. The chain combines TRBV5-1 with TRBJ2-1, with TRBD2 identical over 9 bases. This CDR3 spans 15 amino acids. V lost 0 bases, J lost 9 bases, and 7 bases stayed unmatched. Looked up from germline, CDR1 is SGHRS and CDR2 is YFSETQ. The CDR3 sequence: CASSLDGGGAIEQFF. The CDR3 nucleotides read TGCGCCAGCAGCTTGGACGGCGGGGGGGCGATTGAGCAGTTCTTC.

This clonotype was found many times. The V call is TRBV2, the J call TRBJ2-7, with 11 bases identical to TRBD2. Germline loops: CDR1 SNHLY, CDR2 FYNNEI. The V gene end was trimmed by 6 bases and the J gene end by 3 bases; junction bases not matched to a gene: 7. This CDR3 is 15 amino acids long. For the CDR3, the DNA is TGTGCCAGCAGCCCTACTAGCGGGGGAGACTACGAGCAGTACTTC. It encodes CASSPTSGGDYEQYF.

The genes are TRBV9 and TRBJ1-1, with TRBD1 as a possible D gene (6 bases). The CDR3 contains 15 residues. V was trimmed by 0 bases and J by 5 bases, leaving 14 bases between them. Germline-derived CDR1 and CDR2 are SGDLS and YYNGEE. CDR3: CASSVGTGRETEAFF. CDR3 bases: TGTGCCAGCAGCGTAGGAACAGGGAGAGAAACTGAAGCTTTCTTT.